These T cell receptor beta chains were read from a single sample in a study of blood T cell repertoires in COVID-19. Using immunoSEQ multiplex PCR, the repertoire was profiled, and TCRdb retains in-frame clones only, with some absent. The data show 350,000 to 500,000 clones, with over 85% seen just once and 0.7% to 1% held by the top ten. Sequenced input: peripheral blood. The receptors stem from a man younger than 35 with COVID-19, enrolled during active disease. Each CDR3 is given with its conserved first and last residue. The D gene is left open where the match is weak. The size field is filled for only some rows; it gives once, few, many or a size class.

CDR3aa: CASSEGPTQYF
CDR3nt: TGTGCCAGCAGTGAAGGGCCTACGCAGTATTTT
j_gene: TRBJ2-3
d_gene: -
abundance: -
v_gene: TRBV6-1

CDR3aa: CASSLTYPGELFF
CDR3nt: TGTGCCAGCAGCTTAACCTATCCCGGGGAGCTGTTTTTT
j_gene: TRBJ2-2
d_gene: -
abundance: -
v_gene: TRBV7-9

CDR3aa: CASSSPYEQYF
CDR3nt: TGTGCCAGCAGTTCCCCTTACGAGCAGTACTTC
j_gene: TRBJ2-7
d_gene: -
abundance: -
v_gene: TRBV6-5

CDR3aa: CASSPRSRADTQYF
CDR3nt: TGCGCCAGCAGTCCCCGAAGCAGGGCAGATACGCAGTATTTT
j_gene: TRBJ2-3
d_gene: -
abundance: -
v_gene: TRBV5-1

CDR3aa: CASSLHEQFF
CDR3nt: TGTGCCAGCAGCCTCCATGAGCAGTTCTTC
j_gene: TRBJ2-1
d_gene: -
abundance: -
v_gene: TRBV6-4

CDR3aa: CASLRTGGEERAFF
CDR3nt: TGTGCCAGCCTTAGGACAGGGGGAGAAGAAAGAGCTTTCTTT
j_gene: TRBJ1-1
d_gene: TRBD1
abundance: -
v_gene: TRBV7-2

CDR3aa: CASSLEGLATAGANVLTF
CDR3nt: TGTGCCAGCAGCTTAGAAGGACTAGCTACGGCTGGGGCCAACGTCCTGACTTTC
j_gene: TRBJ2-6
d_gene: TRBD2
abundance: -
v_gene: TRBV7-2

CDR3aa: CASSFPGGSYEQYF
CDR3nt: TGTGCCAGCAGCTTCCCAGGGGGCTCTTACGAGCAGTACTTC
j_gene: TRBJ2-7
d_gene: TRBD1
abundance: -
v_gene: TRBV7-8

CDR3aa: CASSRDGPGHPYEQYF
CDR3nt: TGTGCCAGCAGTCGCGACGGTCCAGGGCACCCCTACGAGCAGTACTTC
j_gene: TRBJ2-7
d_gene: -
abundance: -
v_gene: TRBV7-8

CDR3aa: CASSDGTGGTYGYTF
CDR3nt: TGCGCCAGCAGTGATGGGACAGGGGGTACCTATGGCTACACCTTC
j_gene: TRBJ1-2
d_gene: TRBD1
abundance: -
v_gene: TRBV10-1

CDR3aa: CASSPGGTANYGYTF
CDR3nt: TGTGCCAGCTCACCAGGAGGGACAGCGAACTATGGCTACACCTTC
j_gene: TRBJ1-2
d_gene: TRBD1
abundance: -
v_gene: TRBV18

CDR3aa: CASSLGQGMSTEAFF
CDR3nt: TGCGCCAGCAGCCTAGGACAGGGGATGAGCACTGAAGCTTTCTTT
j_gene: TRBJ1-1
d_gene: TRBD1
abundance: -
v_gene: TRBV5-1

CDR3aa: CASSLDLAESWNEQFF
CDR3nt: TGTGCCAGCAGCTTGGATCTAGCGGAAAGCTGGAATGAGCAGTTCTTC
j_gene: TRBJ2-1
d_gene: TRBD2
abundance: -
v_gene: TRBV5-6

CDR3aa: CASGLGQGRTEAFF
CDR3nt: TGTGCTAGTGGTCTGGGACAGGGAAGGACTGAAGCTTTCTTT
j_gene: TRBJ1-1
d_gene: TRBD1
abundance: -
v_gene: TRBV12-5

CDR3aa: CASRSTGVIGYTF
CDR3nt: TGTGCCAGCAGGTCTACAGGGGTGATTGGCTACACCTTC
j_gene: TRBJ1-2
d_gene: TRBD1
abundance: few
v_gene: TRBV12-3/TRBV12-4

CDR3aa: CASSQTRLREQFF
CDR3nt: TGTGCCAGCAGTCAGACCCGACTTCGTGAGCAGTTCTTC
j_gene: TRBJ2-1
d_gene: -
abundance: -
v_gene: TRBV2

CDR3aa: CASSSITSGTGPYEQYF
CDR3nt: TGCGCCAGCAGCTCCATTACTAGCGGGACCGGTCCCTACGAGCAGTACTTC
j_gene: TRBJ2-7
d_gene: TRBD2
abundance: -
v_gene: TRBV5-1

CDR3aa: CATPQGGDATNEKLFF
CDR3nt: TGTGCCACCCCTCAAGGAGGGGATGCAACTAATGAAAAACTGTTTTTT
j_gene: TRBJ1-4
d_gene: -
abundance: -
v_gene: TRBV19

CDR3aa: CASRGTVNLTLHF
CDR3nt: TGTGCCAGCCGAGGGACAGTGAATCTGACCCTCCACTTT
j_gene: TRBJ1-6
d_gene: TRBD1
abundance: -
v_gene: TRBV19

CDR3aa: CASSYRLVGSGGQETQYF
CDR3nt: TGTGCCAGCAGCTACAGACTAGTAGGTAGCGGGGGCCAAGAGACCCAGTACTTC
j_gene: TRBJ2-5
d_gene: TRBD2
abundance: once
v_gene: TRBV5-4

CDR3aa: CASSQKTGGTEAFF
CDR3nt: TGTGCCAGCAGCCAAAAGACAGGGGGCACTGAAGCTTTCTTT
j_gene: TRBJ1-1
d_gene: TRBD1
abundance: -
v_gene: TRBV3-1/TRBV3-2

CDR3aa: CASSAGLAGRNEQFF
CDR3nt: TGTGCCAGCAGTGCGGGACTAGCGGGGAGGAATGAGCAGTTCTTC
j_gene: TRBJ2-1
d_gene: TRBD2
abundance: -
v_gene: TRBV6-4

CDR3aa: CASRGGPSSYNEQFF
CDR3nt: TGTGCCAGCAGGGGTGGGCCGAGCTCCTACAATGAGCAGTTCTTC
j_gene: TRBJ2-1
d_gene: -
abundance: -
v_gene: TRBV6-5

CDR3aa: CASSPLYGYTF
CDR3nt: TGTGCCAGCAGCCCCCTTTATGGCTACACCTTC
j_gene: TRBJ1-2
d_gene: -
abundance: -
v_gene: TRBV7-9

CDR3aa: CASARDRRNEQFF
CDR3nt: TGCGCCAGTGCCCGGGACAGACGCAATGAGCAGTTCTTC
j_gene: TRBJ2-1
d_gene: TRBD1
abundance: -
v_gene: TRBV5-1

CDR3aa: CASSLDGGNTEAFF
CDR3nt: TGTGCCAGCAGCCTCGACGGGGGGAACACTGAAGCTTTCTTT
j_gene: TRBJ1-1
d_gene: -
abundance: -
v_gene: TRBV28

CDR3aa: CASSHGQETYEQYF
CDR3nt: TGTGCCAGCTCACACGGACAGGAAACCTACGAGCAGTACTTC
j_gene: TRBJ2-7
d_gene: TRBD1
abundance: -
v_gene: TRBV18

CDR3aa: CASSLVAGEGSYEQYF
CDR3nt: TGTGCCAGCAGCTTAGTTGCGGGGGAGGGTTCCTACGAGCAGTACTTC
j_gene: TRBJ2-7
d_gene: TRBD2
abundance: -
v_gene: TRBV7-9

CDR3aa: CASSYSAGDYGYTF
CDR3nt: TGTGCCAGCAGTTACTCGGCAGGTGACTATGGCTACACCTTC
j_gene: TRBJ1-2
d_gene: -
abundance: -
v_gene: TRBV6-6

CDR3aa: CASSSGLAGETGTDTQYF
CDR3nt: TGTGCCAGCAGCTCTGGACTAGCGGGAGAGACGGGCACAGATACGCAGTATTTT
j_gene: TRBJ2-3
d_gene: TRBD2
abundance: -
v_gene: TRBV11-3

CDR3aa: CASSTRPDRAMSYNEQFF
CDR3nt: TGTGCCAGCAGTACAAGACCGGACAGGGCTATGTCCTACAATGAGCAGTTCTTC
j_gene: TRBJ2-1
d_gene: TRBD1
abundance: -
v_gene: TRBV2

CDR3aa: CASSRSGESTDTQYF
CDR3nt: TGCGCCAGCAGCCGAAGTGGGGAGAGCACAGATACGCAGTATTTT
j_gene: TRBJ2-3
d_gene: -
abundance: -
v_gene: TRBV4-1

CDR3aa: CASDRRGNEKLFF
CDR3nt: TGTGCCAGTGACAGGCGAGGCAATGAAAAACTGTTTTTT
j_gene: TRBJ1-4
d_gene: -
abundance: -
v_gene: TRBV6-5

CDR3aa: CASSRDFIAGELFF
CDR3nt: TGTGCCAGCAGTCGGGACTTTATAGCCGGGGAGCTGTTTTTT
j_gene: TRBJ2-2
d_gene: -
abundance: -
v_gene: TRBV2

CDR3aa: CASSVTITGELFF
CDR3nt: TGTGCCAGCAGCGTTACAATAACCGGGGAGCTGTTTTTT
j_gene: TRBJ2-2
d_gene: -
abundance: -
v_gene: TRBV6-5

CDR3aa: CASSILGTGNEQFF
CDR3nt: TGTGCCAGTAGTATTTTAGGGACAGGGAATGAGCAGTTCTTC
j_gene: TRBJ2-1
d_gene: TRBD1
abundance: once
v_gene: TRBV19

CDR3aa: CASSVVAAPDEQYF
CDR3nt: TGTGCCAGCAGCGTAGTGGCTGCCCCAGACGAGCAGTACTTC
j_gene: TRBJ2-7
d_gene: -
abundance: once
v_gene: TRBV9

CDR3aa: CASSTRTGPSSYNSPLHF
CDR3nt: TGTGCCAGCAGCACCCGGACAGGCCCTAGCTCCTATAATTCACCCCTCCACTTT
j_gene: TRBJ1-6
d_gene: TRBD1
abundance: -
v_gene: TRBV7-4

CDR3aa: CASSVGLPGDTDTQYF
CDR3nt: TGTGCCAGCAGCGTAGGTCTCCCAGGGGATACAGATACGCAGTATTTT
j_gene: TRBJ2-3
d_gene: -
abundance: -
v_gene: TRBV9

CDR3aa: CASSQGLGPGEKLFF
CDR3nt: TGTGCCAGCAGCCAAGGGCTGGGCCCAGGCGAAAAACTGTTTTTT
j_gene: TRBJ1-4
d_gene: -
abundance: -
v_gene: TRBV3-1/TRBV3-2

CDR3aa: CATGGGAPNPDTQYF
CDR3nt: TGTGCCACCGGAGGAGGGGCTCCAAACCCAGATACGCAGTATTTT
j_gene: TRBJ2-3
d_gene: -
abundance: -
v_gene: TRBV10-3